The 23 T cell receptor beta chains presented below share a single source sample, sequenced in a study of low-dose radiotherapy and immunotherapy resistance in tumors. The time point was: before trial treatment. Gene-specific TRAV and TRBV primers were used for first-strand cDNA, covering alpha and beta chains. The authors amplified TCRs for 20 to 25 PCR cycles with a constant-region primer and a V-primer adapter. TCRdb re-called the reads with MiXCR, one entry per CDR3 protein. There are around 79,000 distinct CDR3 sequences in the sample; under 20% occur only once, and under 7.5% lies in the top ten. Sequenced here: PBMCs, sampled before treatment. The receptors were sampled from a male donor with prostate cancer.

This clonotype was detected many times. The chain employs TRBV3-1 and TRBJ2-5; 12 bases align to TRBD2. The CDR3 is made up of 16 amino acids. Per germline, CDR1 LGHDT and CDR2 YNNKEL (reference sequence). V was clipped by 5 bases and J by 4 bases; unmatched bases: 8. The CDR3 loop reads CASSLWTSGTPETQYF. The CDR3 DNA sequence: TGTGCCAGCAGCTTATGGACTAGCGGGACCCCAGAGACCCAGTACTTC.

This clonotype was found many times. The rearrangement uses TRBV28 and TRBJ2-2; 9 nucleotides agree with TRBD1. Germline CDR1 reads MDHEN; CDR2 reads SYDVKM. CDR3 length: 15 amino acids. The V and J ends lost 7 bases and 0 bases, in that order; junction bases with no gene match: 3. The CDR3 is CASTQGASNTGELFF. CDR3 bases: TGTGCCAGCACACAGGGGGCCTCGAACACCGGGGAGCTGTTTTTT.

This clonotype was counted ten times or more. In nucleotides, the CDR3 is TGTGCCAGCAGTGACTGGACGGGAAGCTCCTACAATGAGCAGTTCTTC. Amino acid sequence: CASSDWTGSSYNEQFF. The chain has TRBV25-1 and TRBJ2-1; a possible D gene is TRBD2 (5 bases). Trimming stripped 3 bases from V and 0 bases from J, with 12 bases between. The CDR3 spans 16 residues. The germline CDR1 and CDR2 sequences are MGHDK and SYGVNS.

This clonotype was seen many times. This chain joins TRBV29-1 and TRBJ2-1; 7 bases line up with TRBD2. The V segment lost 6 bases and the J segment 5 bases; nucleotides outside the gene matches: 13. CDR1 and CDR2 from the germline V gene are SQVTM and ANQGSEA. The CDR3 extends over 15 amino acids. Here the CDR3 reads CSVRMGRERNNEQFF. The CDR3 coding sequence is TGCAGCGTACGAATGGGGAGGGAGCGCAACAATGAGCAGTTCTTC.

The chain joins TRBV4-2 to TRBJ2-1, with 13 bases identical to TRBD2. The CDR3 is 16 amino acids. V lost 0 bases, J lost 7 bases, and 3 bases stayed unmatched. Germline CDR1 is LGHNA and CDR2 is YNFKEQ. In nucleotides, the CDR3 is TGTGCCAGCAGCCAAGAGACTAGCGGGGGGTGGAATGAGCAGTTCTTC. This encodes CASSQETSGGWNEQFF.

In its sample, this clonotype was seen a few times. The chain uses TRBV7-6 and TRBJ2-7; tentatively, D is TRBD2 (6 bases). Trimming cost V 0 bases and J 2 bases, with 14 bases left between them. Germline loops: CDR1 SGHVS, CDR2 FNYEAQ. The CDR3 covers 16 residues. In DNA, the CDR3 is TGTGCCAGCAGCTTAGCTCACGGGAGAGATCCCTACGAGCAGTACTTC. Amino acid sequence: CASSLAHGRDPYEQYF.

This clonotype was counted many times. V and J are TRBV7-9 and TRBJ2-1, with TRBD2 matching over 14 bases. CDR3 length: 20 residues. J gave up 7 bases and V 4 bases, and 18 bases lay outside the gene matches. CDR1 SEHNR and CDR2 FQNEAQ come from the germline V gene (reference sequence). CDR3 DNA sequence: TGTGCCAGCAGCTCCTATGCTCCGGGACTAGCGGGAGAAATGGGAAATGAGCAGTTCTTC. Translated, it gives CASSSYAPGLAGEMGNEQFF.

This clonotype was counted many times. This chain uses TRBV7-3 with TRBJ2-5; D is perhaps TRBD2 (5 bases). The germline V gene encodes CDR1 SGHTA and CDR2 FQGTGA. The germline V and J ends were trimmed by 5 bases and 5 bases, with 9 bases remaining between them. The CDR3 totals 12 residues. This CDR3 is CASSGLGETQYF. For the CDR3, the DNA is TGTGCCAGCAGCGGACTGGGGGAGACCCAGTACTTC.

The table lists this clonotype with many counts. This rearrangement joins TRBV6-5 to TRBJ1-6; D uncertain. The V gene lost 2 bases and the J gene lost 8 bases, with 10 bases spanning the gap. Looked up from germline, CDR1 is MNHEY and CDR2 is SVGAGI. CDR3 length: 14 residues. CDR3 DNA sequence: TGTGCCAGCAGTTACGGGGATCGGGATTCACCCCTCCACTTT. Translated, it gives CASSYGDRDSPLHF.

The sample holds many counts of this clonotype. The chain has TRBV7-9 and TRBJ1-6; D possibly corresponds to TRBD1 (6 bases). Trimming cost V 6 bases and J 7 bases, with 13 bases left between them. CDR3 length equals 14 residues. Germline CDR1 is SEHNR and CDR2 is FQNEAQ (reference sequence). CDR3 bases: TGTGCCAGCAGTCTTACAGGGTCGAATTCACCCCTCCACTTT. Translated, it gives CASSLTGSNSPLHF.

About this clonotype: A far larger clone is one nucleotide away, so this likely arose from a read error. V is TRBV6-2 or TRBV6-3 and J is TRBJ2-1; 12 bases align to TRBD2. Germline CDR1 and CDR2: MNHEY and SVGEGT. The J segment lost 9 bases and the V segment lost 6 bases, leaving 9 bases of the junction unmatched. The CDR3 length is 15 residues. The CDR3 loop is CASRPSGRVVGEQFF. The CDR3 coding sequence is TGTGCCAGCAGGCCTAGCGGGAGGGTCGTGGGTGAGCAGTTCTTC.

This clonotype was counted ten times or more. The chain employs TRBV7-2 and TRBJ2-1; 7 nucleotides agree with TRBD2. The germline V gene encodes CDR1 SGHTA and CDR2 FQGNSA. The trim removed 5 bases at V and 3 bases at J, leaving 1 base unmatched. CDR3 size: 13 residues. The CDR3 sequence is CASSRGDYNEQFF. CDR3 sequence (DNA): TGTGCCAGCAGCCGGGGGGACTACAATGAGCAGTTCTTC.

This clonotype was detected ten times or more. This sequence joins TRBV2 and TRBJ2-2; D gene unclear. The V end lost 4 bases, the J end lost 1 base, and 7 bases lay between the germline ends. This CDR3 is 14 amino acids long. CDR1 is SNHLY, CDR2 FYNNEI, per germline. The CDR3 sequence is CASSADLNTGELFF. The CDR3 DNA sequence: TGTGCCAGCAGTGCCGACCTGAACACCGGGGAGCTGTTTTTT. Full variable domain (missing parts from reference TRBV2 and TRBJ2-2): EPEVTQTPSHQVTQMGQEVILRCVPISNHLYFYWYRQILGQKVEFLVSFYNNEISEKSEIFDDQFSVERPDGSNFTLKIRSTKLEDSAMYFCASSADLNTGELFFGEGSRLTVL.

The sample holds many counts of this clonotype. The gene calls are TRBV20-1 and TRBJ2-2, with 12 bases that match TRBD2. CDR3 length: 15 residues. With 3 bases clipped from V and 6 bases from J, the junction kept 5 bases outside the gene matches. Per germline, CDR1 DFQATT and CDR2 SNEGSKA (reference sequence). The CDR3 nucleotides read TGCAGTGCTAGCCTAGCGGGAGGGGATTCCGGGGAGCTGTTTTTT. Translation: CSASLAGGDSGELFF.

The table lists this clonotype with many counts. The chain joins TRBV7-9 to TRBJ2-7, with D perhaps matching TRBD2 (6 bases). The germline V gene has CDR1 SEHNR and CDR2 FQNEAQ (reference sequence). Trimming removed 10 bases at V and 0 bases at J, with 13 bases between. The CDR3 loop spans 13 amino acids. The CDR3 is CATIAASSYEQYF. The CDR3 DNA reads TGTGCCACCATAGCGGCTAGCTCCTACGAGCAGTACTTC. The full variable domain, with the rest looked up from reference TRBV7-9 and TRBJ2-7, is DTGVSQNPRHKITKRGQNVTFRCDPISEHNRLYWYRQTLGQGPEFLTYFQNEAQLEKSRLLSDRFSAERPKGSFSTLEIQRTEQGDSAMYLCATIAASSYEQYFGPGTRLTVT.

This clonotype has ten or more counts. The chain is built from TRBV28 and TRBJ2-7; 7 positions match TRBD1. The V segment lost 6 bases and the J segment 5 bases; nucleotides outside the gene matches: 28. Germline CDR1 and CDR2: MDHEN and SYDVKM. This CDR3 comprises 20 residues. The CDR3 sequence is CASSPRPGRSRSQGFHEQYF. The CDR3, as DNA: TGTGCCAGCAGCCCTCGGCCGGGACGGAGTCGATCACAGGGGTTCCACGAGCAGTACTTC.

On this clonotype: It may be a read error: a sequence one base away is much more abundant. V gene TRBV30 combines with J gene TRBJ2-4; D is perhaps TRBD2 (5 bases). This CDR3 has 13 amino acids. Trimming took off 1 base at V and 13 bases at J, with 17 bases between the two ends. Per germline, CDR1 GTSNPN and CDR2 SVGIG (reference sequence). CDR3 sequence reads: CAWSGVAGNEQYF. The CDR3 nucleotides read TGTGCCTGGAGTGGGGTAGCCGGGAATGAGCAGTACTTC.

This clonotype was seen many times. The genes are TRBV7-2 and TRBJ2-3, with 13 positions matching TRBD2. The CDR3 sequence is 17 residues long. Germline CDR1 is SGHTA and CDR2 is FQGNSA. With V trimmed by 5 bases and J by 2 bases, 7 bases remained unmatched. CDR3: CASSIGTSGTHTDTQYF. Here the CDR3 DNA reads TGTGCCAGCAGCATAGGGACTAGCGGGACGCACACAGATACGCAGTATTTT.

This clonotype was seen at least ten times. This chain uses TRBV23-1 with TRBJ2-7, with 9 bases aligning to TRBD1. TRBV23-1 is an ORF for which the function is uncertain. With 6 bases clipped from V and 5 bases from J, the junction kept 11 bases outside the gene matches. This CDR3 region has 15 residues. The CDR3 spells CASRKNRGLVHEQYF. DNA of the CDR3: TGCGCCAGCAGGAAAAACAGGGGGCTAGTCCACGAGCAGTACTTC.

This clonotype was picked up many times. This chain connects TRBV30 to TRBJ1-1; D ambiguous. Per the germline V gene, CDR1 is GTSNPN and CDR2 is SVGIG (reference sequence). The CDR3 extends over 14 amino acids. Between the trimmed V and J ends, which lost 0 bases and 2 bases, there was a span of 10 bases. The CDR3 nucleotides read TGTGCCTGGAGTGTTTACACTGGAAACACTGAAGCTTTCTTT. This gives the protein CAWSVYTGNTEAFF.

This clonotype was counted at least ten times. This CDR3 is CSAPRLAGEEGNEQFF. CDR3 DNA: TGCAGTGCGCCTAGACTAGCGGGAGAAGAAGGCAATGAGCAGTTCTTC. The V and J genes are TRBV20-1 and TRBJ2-1, with TRBD2 identical over 12 bases. Germline CDR1 is DFQATT and CDR2 is SNEGSKA (reference sequence). The CDR3 totals 16 residues. After removal of 6 bases from V and 6 bases from J, the junction contained 12 bases not matched to a gene.

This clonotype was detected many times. The CDR3 sequence is CASSMDRGRPEHSGNTIYF. CDR3 coding DNA: TGTGCCAGTAGTATGGACAGGGGAAGACCTGAACACTCTGGAAACACCATATATTTT. J is TRBJ1-3 and V is TRBV19; 9 bases are a match to TRBD1. Germline V gene lookup returns CDR1 LNHDA and CDR2 SQIVND (reference sequence). This CDR3 spans 19 amino acids. The V and J ends lost 3 bases and 0 bases, in that order; junction bases with no gene match: 12.

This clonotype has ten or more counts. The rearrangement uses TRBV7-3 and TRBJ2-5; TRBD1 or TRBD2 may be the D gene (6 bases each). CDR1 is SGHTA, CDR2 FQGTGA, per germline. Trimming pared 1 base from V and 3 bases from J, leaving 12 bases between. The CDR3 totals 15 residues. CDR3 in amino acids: CASSLRGAYEETQYF. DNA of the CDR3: TGTGCCAGCAGCTTAAGGGGGGCCTACGAAGAGACCCAGTACTTC.